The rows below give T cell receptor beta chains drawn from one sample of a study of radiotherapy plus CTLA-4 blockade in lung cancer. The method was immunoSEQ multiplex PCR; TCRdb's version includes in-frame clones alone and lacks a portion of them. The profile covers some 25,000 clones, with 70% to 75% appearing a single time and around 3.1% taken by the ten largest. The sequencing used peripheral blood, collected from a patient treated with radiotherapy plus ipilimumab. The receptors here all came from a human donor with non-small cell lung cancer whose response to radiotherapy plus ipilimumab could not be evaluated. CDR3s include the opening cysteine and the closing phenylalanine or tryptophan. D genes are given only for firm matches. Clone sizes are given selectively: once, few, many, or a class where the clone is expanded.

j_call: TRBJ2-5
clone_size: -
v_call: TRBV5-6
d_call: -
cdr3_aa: CASSEPPTGKETQYF
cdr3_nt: TGTGCCAGCAGCGAGCCCCCCACAGGGAAAGAGACCCAGTACTTC

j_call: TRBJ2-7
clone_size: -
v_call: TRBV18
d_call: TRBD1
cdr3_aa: CASSPFDRGSEQYF
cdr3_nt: TGTGCCAGCTCACCCTTCGACAGGGGTAGCGAGCAGTACTTC

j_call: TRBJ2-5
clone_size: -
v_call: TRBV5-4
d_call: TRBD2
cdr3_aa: CASSLPPSGSTETQYF
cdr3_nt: TGTGCCAGCAGCTTACCCCCTAGCGGGAGTACAGAGACCCAGTACTTC

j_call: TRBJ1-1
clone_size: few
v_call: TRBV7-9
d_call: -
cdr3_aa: CASSLDMNTEAFF
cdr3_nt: TGTGCCAGCAGCTTAGACATGAACACTGAAGCTTTCTTT

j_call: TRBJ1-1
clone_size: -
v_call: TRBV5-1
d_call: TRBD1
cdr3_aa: CASSPGTARMNTEAFF
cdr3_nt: TGCGCCAGCAGCCCGGGGACAGCCAGAATGAACACTGAAGCTTTCTTT

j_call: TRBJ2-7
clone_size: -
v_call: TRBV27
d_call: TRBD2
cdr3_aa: CASSLLAGASYEQYF
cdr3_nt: TGTGCCAGCAGTTTACTAGCGGGAGCTAGCTACGAGCAGTACTTC

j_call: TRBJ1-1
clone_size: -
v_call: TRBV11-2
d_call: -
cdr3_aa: CASTLQAITTEAFF
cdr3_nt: TGTGCCAGCACCCTACAGGCTATAACGACTGAAGCTTTCTTT

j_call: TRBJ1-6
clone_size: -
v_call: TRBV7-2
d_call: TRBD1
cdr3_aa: CASSYRGISPLHF
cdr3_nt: TGTGCCAGCAGCTACAGGGGTATTTCACCCCTCCACTTT

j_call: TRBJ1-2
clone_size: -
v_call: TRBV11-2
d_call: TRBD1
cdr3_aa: CASTRAGGVSYGYTF
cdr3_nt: TGTGCCAGCACTCGGGCAGGGGGCGTAAGCTATGGCTACACCTTC

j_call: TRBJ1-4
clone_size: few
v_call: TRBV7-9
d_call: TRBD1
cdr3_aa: CASSLQGAGEKLFF
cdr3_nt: TGTGCCAGCAGCTTACAGGGGGCTGGGGAAAAACTGTTTTTT

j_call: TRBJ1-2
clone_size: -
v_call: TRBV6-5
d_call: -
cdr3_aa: CASSYWRGLGGYTF
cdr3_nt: TGTGCCAGCAGTTACTGGAGGGGTTTAGGTGGCTACACCTTC

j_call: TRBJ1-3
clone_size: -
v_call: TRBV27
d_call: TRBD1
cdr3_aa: CASRNPGQGAGNTIYF
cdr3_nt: TGTGCCAGCCGTAACCCGGGACAGGGGGCTGGAAACACCATATATTTT

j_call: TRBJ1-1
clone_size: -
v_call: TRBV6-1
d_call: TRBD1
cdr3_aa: CASSGTRGWTEAFF
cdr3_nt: TGTGCCAGCAGTGGGACCAGGGGGTGGACTGAAGCTTTCTTT

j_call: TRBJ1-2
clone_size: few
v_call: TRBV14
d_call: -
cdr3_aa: CASSLSTGTPRGYTF
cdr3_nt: TGTGCCAGCAGCCTGTCAACCGGGACACCGAGGGGCTACACCTTC

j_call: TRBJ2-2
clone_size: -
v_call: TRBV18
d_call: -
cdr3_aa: CASSPLATTGELFF
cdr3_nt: TGTGCCAGCTCACCACTGGCAACCACCGGGGAGCTGTTTTTT

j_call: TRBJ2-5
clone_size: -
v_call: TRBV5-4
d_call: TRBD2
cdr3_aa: CASSFTGTRETQYF
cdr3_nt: TGTGCCAGCAGCTTCACCGGGACTAGGGAGACCCAGTACTTC

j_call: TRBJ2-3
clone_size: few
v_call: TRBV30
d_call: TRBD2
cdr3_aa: CAWSSLAGPTDTQYF
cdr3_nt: TGTGCCTGGAGTTCTCTAGCGGGACCCACAGATACGCAGTATTTT

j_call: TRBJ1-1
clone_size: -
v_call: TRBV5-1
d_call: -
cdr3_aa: CASSSQGMRGDEAFF
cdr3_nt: TGCGCCAGCAGTTCCCAGGGGATGAGGGGCGATGAAGCTTTCTTT

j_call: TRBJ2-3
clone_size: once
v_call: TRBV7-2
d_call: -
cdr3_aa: CASSLIVAAHSTDTQYF
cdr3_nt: TGTGCCAGCAGCTTAATAGTAGCGGCACATAGCACAGATACGCAGTATTTT

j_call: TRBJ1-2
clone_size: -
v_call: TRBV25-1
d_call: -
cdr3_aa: CASSELWVGVEYGYTF
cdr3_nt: TGTGCCAGCAGTGAATTGTGGGTCGGGGTCGAATATGGCTACACCTTC

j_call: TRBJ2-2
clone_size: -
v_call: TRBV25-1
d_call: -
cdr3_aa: CASSGSLGQYTGELFF
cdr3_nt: TGTGCCAGCAGTGGTAGCCTTGGACAGTACACCGGGGAGCTGTTTTTT

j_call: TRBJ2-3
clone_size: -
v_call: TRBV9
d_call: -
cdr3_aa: CASSSPSGGLSTDTQYF
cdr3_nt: TGTGCCAGCAGTTCCCCGTCAGGGGGGCTAAGCACAGATACGCAGTATTTT

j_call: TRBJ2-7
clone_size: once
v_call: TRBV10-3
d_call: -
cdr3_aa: CAIRSGRAGSYEQYF
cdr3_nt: TGTGCCATCAGATCCGGGCGGGCCGGCTCCTACGAGCAGTACTTC

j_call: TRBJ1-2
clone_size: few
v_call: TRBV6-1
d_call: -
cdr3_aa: CASSEPGRREDYGYTF
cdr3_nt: TGTGCCAGCAGTGAACCCGGACGGCGGGAGGACTATGGCTACACCTTC

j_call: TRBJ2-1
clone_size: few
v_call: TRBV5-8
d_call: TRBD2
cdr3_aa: CASSYGTSGYNEQFF
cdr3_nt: TGTGCCAGCAGCTACGGGACTAGCGGATACAATGAGCAGTTCTTC

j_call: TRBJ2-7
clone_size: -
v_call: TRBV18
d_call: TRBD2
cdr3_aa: CASSPALARSYEQYF
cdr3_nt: TGTGCCAGCTCACCAGCACTAGCGAGGTCATACGAGCAGTACTTC

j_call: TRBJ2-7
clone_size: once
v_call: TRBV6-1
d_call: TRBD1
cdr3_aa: CASTGTGEPYQYF
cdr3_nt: TGTGCCAGCACGGGGACAGGGGAGCCTTACCAGTACTTC

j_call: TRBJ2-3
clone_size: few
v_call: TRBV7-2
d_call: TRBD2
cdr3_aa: CASSSSGTRDTQYF
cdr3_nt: TGTGCCAGCAGCTCTAGCGGGACTCGAGATACGCAGTATTTT

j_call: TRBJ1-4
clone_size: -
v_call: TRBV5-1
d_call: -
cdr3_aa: CASSLSRQGGEKLFF
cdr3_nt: TGCGCCAGCAGCTTGTCGCGCCAGGGAGGTGAAAAACTGTTTTTT

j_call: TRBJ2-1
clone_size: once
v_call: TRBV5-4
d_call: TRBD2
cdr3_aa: CASSRGTSGRTYNEQFF
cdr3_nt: TGTGCCAGCAGCCGAGGGACTAGCGGGAGAACCTACAATGAGCAGTTCTTC

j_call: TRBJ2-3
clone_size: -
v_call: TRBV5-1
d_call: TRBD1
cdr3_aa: CASSEGQATDTQYF
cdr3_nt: TGCGCCAGCAGCGAGGGACAGGCTACAGATACGCAGTATTTT

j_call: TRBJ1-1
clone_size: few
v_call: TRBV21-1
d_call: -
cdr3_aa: CASSTQKDRVNTEAFF
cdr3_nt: TGTGCCAGCAGCACCCAGAAGGACAGGGTGAACACTGAAGCTTTCTTT

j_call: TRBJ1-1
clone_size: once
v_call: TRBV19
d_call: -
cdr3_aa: CASRRQTAANTEAFF
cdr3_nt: TGTGCCAGTAGGCGCCAGACCGCGGCTAACACTGAAGCTTTCTTT

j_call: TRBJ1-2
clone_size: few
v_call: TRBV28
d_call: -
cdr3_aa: CASSSPRRGYTF
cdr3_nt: TGTGCCAGCAGTTCCCCGCGGAGGGGCTACACCTTC

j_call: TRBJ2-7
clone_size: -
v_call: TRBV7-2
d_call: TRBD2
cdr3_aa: CASSSMGLAGSEQYF
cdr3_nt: TGTGCCAGCAGCTCGATGGGACTAGCGGGATCCGAGCAGTACTTC

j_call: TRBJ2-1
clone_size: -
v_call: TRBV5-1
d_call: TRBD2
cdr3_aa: CASSFETSGRGEQFF
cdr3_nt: TGCGCCAGCAGCTTCGAGACTAGCGGGAGAGGGGAGCAGTTCTTC

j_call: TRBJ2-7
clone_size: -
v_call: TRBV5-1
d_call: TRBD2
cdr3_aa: CASSFTELEREDSYEQYF
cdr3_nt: TGCGCCAGCAGCTTTACGGAGTTGGAGCGGGAGGACTCCTACGAGCAGTACTTC

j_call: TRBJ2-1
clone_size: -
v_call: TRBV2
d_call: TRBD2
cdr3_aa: CASSEFLREEDEQFF
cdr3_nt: TGTGCCAGCAGTGAATTTTTGCGGGAGGAAGATGAGCAGTTCTTC

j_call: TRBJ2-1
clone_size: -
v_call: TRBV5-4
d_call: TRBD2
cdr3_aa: CASSLVTVAGYNEQFF
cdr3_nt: TGTGCCAGCAGCTTGGTGACGGTAGCGGGATACAATGAGCAGTTCTTC

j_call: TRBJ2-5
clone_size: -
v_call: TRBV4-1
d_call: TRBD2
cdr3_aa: CASSQDLLAGGLGETQYF
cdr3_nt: TGCGCCAGCAGCCAAGATCTACTAGCGGGAGGTCTAGGAGAGACCCAGTACTTC

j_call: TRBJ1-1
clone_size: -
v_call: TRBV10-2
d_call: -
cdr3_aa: CASRIADGTEAFF
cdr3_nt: TGCGCCAGCAGAATCGCGGATGGGACTGAAGCTTTCTTT

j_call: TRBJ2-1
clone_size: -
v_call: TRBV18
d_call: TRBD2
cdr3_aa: CASSPLAGNFEQFF
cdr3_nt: TGTGCCAGCTCACCGCTAGCGGGGAATTTTGAGCAGTTCTTC

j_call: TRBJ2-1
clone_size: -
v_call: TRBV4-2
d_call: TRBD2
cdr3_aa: CASSQDGTSDDNEQFF
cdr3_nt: TGTGCCAGCAGCCAAGATGGGACTAGCGATGACAATGAGCAGTTCTTC

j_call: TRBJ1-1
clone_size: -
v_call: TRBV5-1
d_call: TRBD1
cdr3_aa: CASSLEHRGETEAFF
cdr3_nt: TGCGCCAGCAGCTTGGAGCACAGGGGGGAAACTGAAGCTTTCTTT

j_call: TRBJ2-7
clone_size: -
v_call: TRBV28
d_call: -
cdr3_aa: CASSSPSAVFYEQYF
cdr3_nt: TGTGCCAGCAGTTCCCCTAGCGCTGTCTTCTACGAGCAGTACTTC

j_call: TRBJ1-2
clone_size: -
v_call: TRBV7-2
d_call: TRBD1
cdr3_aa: CASSAAGDRTYGYTF
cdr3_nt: TGTGCCAGCAGCGCCGCCGGGGACAGGACCTATGGCTACACCTTC

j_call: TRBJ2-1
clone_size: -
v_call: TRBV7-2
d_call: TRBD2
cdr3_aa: CASSRRDYNNEQFF
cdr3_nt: TGTGCCAGCAGCCGCCGGGACTATAACAATGAGCAGTTCTTC

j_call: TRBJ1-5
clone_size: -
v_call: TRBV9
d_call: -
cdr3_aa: CASLRYSNQPQHF
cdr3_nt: TGTGCCAGTCTCAGGTATAGCAATCAGCCCCAGCATTTT

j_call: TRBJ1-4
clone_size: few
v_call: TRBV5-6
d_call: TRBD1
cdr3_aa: CASSLQGTANEKLFF
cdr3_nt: TGTGCCAGCAGCTTGCAAGGGACAGCTAATGAAAAACTGTTTTTT

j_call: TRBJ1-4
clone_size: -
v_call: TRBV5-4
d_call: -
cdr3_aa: CASSSSATNEKLFF
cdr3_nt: TGTGCCAGCAGCTCCAGTGCAACTAATGAAAAACTGTTTTTT

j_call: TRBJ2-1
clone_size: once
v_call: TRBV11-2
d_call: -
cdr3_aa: CASSLVGPTGDEQFF
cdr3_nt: TGTGCCAGCAGCTTAGTGGGTCCGACAGGTGATGAGCAGTTCTTC

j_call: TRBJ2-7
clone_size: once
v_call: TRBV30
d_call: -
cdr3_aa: CAWSIGWASYEQYF
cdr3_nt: TGTGCCTGGAGTATTGGATGGGCATCCTACGAGCAGTACTTC

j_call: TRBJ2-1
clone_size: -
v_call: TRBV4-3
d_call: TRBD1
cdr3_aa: CASSHDHRGLYNEQFF
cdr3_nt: TGCGCCAGCAGCCATGACCACAGGGGGCTCTACAATGAGCAGTTCTTC